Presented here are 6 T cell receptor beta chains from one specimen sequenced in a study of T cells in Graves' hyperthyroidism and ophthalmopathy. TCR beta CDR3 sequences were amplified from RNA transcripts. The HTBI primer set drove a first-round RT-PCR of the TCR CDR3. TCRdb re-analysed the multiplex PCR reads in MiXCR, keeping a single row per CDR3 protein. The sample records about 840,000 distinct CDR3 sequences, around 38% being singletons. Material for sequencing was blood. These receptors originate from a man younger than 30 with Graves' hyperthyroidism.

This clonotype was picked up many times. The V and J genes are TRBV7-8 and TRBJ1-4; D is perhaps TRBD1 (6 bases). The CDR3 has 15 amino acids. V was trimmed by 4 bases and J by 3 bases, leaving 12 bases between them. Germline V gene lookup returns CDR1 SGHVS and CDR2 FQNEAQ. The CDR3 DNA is TGTGCCAGCAGCTCTAGGGGGACGGCTAATGAAAAACTGTTTTTT. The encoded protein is CASSSRGTANEKLFF.

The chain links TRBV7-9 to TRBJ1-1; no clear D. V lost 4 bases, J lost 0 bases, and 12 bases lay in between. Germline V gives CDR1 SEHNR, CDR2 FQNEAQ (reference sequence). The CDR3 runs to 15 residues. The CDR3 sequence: CASSSYSLMNTEAFF. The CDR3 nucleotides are TGTGCCAGCAGCTCCTACAGCCTGATGAACACTGAAGCTTTCTTT.

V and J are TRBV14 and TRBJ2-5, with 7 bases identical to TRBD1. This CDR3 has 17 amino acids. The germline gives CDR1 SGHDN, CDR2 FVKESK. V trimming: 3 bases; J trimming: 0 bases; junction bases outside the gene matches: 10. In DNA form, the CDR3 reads TGTGCCAGCAGCCAGAAGACAGGGCCGATATACCAAGAGACCCAGTACTTC. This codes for CASSQKTGPIYQETQYF.

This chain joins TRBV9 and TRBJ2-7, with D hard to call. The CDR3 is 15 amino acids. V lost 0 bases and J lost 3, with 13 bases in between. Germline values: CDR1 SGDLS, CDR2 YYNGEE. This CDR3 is CASSVGYENRYEQYF. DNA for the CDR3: TGTGCCAGCAGCGTAGGATACGAGAACCGCTACGAGCAGTACTTC. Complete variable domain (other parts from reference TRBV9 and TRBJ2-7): DSGVTQTPKHLITATGQRVTLRCSPRSGDLSVYWYQQSLDQGLQFLIQYYNGEERAKGNILERFSAQQFPDLHSELNLSSLELGDSALYFCASSVGYENRYEQYFGPGTRLTVT.

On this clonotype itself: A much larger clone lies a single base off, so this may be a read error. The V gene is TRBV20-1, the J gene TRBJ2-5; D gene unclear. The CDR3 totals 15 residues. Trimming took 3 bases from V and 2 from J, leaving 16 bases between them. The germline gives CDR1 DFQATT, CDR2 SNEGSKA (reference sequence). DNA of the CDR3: TGCAGTGCTAGTGATCACGGCAGGCCTCAAGAGACCCAGTACTTC. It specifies CSASDHGRPQETQYF.

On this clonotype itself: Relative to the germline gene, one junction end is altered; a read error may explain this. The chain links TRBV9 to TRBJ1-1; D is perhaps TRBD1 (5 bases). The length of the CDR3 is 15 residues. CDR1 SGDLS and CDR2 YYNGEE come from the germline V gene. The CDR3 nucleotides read TGCGCCAGCAGCCAACCCCAGCGGGGGGGCACTGAAGCTTTCTTT. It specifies CASSQPQRGGTEAFF. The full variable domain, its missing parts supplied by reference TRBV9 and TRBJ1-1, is DSGVTQTPKHLITATGQRVTLRCSPRSGDLSVYWYQQSLDQGLQFLIQYYNGEERAKGNILERFSAQQFPDLHSELNLSSLELGDSALYFCASSQPQRGGTEAFFGQGTRLTVV.